Listed below are T cell receptor beta chains from one sample, sequenced in a study of cytomegalovirus exposure and HLA in healthy donors. Measured with immunoSEQ multiplex PCR; TCRdb has only the in-frame clones, and not every one. The sample contains more than 95,000 clones, about a tenth of which appear only once. Source material: PBMCs. The receptors were gathered from a man between 40 and 49 years old in good health and CMV-seropositive. Each CDR3 is given with its conserved first and last residue. A D gene is named only where the DNA matches it firmly. Clone size is given for some rows only: seen once, a few or many times, or a class if the clone is expanded.

TRBD1,TRBV28,TRBJ1-1,-,CASRNTGGVTEAFF,TGTGCCAGCAGAAATACAGGGGGTGTCACTGAAGCTTTCTTT
-,TRBV6-1,TRBJ1-5,few,CASSGARGNQPQHF,TGTGCCAGCAGTGGTGCGAGGGGCAATCAGCCCCAGCATTTT
-,TRBV27,TRBJ1-5,-,CASSRLGTYQPQHF,TGTGCCAGCAGCAGACTCGGAACTTATCAGCCCCAGCATTTT
-,TRBV7-2,TRBJ1-1,few,CASSLDRLRGGTEAFF,TGTGCCAGCAGCTTGGACCGGCTCCGGGGTGGCACTGAAGCTTTCTTT
TRBD2,TRBV7-9,TRBJ2-1,few,CASSYGTSGKSYNEQFF,TGTGCCAGCAGCTACGGGACTAGCGGGAAGTCCTACAATGAGCAGTTCTTC
-,TRBV18,TRBJ2-7,-,CASSPFGDEQYF,TGTGCCAGCTCACCCTTCGGGGACGAGCAGTACTTC
-,TRBV4-1,TRBJ1-6,few,CASSQGRDYNSPLHF,TGCGCCAGCAGCCAAGGCAGGGACTATAATTCACCCCTCCACTTT
TRBD1,TRBV4-2,TRBJ1-5,few,CASSQGDRGVIHQPQHF,TGTGCCAGCAGCCAAGGAGACAGGGGGGTAATCCATCAGCCCCAGCATTTT
TRBD2,TRBV5-1,TRBJ2-5,few,CASSLATSGSYQETQYF,TGCGCCAGCAGCTTAGCGACTAGCGGGAGCTACCAAGAGACCCAGTACTTC
TRBD1,TRBV28,TRBJ1-2,-,CASIETGQRNYGYTF,TGTGCCAGCATTGAAACGGGACAGCGAAACTATGGCTACACCTTC
-,TRBV28,TRBJ2-3,-,CASSSKERADTQYF,TGTGCCAGCAGTTCTAAGGAGAGGGCAGATACGCAGTATTTT
-,TRBV27,TRBJ2-2,few,CASSLLTGELFF,TGTGCCAGCAGTTTATTAACCGGGGAGCTGTTTTTT
-,TRBV6-5,TRBJ1-1,-,CASSFTRNTEAFF,TGTGCCAGCAGTTTTACACGCAACACTGAAGCTTTCTTT